The clone carrying this T cell receptor beta chain was observed a single time. The V gene's germline CDR1 is SNHLY and CDR2 FYNNEI. V was trimmed by 6 bases and J by 6 bases, leaving 15 bases between them. CDR3 length equals 13 residues. Sequenced by immunoSEQ multiplex PCR; TCRdb stores in-frame clones only, minus some. The sample consists of about 44,000 clones, about nine tenths of them appearing once. These data belong to a study of blood T cell repertoires in COVID-19. Study in general: Nucleic acid was either cDNA or gDNA, and it came from T cells, B-cell-depleted T cells, or PBMCs.

This receptor was identified in a woman older than 75 in a cohort sampled during active or convalescent COVID-19. This chain connects TRBV2 to TRBJ2-7, with D tentatively TRBD2 (6 bases). The sample taken for sequencing was peripheral blood. CDR3 bases: TGTGCCAGCAGACCGGGCCCCGGGGGCGAGCAGTACTTC. Its translation: CASRPGPGGEQYF. Drawing the rest from reference TRBV2 and TRBJ2-7, the complete variable domain is EPEVTQTPSHQVTQMGQEVILRCVPISNHLYFYWYRQILGQKVEFLVSFYNNEISEKSEIFDDQFSVERPDGSNFTLKIRSTKLEDSAMYFCASRPGPGGEQYFGPGTRLTVT.